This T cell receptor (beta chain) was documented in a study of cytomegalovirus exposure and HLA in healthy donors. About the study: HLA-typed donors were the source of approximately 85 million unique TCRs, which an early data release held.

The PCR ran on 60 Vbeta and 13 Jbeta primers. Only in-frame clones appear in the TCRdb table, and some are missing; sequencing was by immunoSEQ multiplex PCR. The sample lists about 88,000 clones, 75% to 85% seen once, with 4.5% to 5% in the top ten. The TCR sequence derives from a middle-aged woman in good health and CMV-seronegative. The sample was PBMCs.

The CDR3 protein is CASSLGWTGNTEAFF. As DNA, the CDR3 is TGCGCCAGCAGCTTAGGCTGGACAGGGAACACTGAAGCTTTCTTT. J is TRBJ1-1 and V is TRBV5-1; 7 bases align to TRBD1. CDR1 is SGHRS and CDR2 is YFSETQ in the germline V gene. Trimming cost V 2 bases and J 1 base; bases outside gene matches: 5. The CDR3 runs 15 residues.